The 8 T cell receptor beta chains below come from one sample, sequenced in a study of human T cells and chemical hapten exposure. Time point denoted: patch test 1, 2 weeks after DPC sensitization. Treatment indicated: therapeutic diphenylcyclopropenone sensitization with weekly scalp DPC. TCRdb re-derived calls from the RACE reads in MiXCR, one entry per CDR3 protein. Of around 110,000 distinct CDR3 sequences detected, 12% appear once; the ten largest clones hold just over 1.4%. Specimen: whole blood, collected in connection with sensitization to the hapten diphenylcyclopropenone (DPC). The receptors were gathered from a woman aged 45-65 years with alopecia areata. Some clones in this sample may be carry-over from other donors' samples.

This clonotype was seen many times. The J gene is TRBJ2-2, the V gene TRBV11-2; no clear D gene. The V end was cut by 5 bases, the J end by 1 base, with 14 bases between. The V gene's germline CDR1 is SGHAT and CDR2 FQNNGV. The CDR3 runs to 16 residues. The CDR3 DNA is TGTGCCAGCAGCCCCCGGACCGGAGTGAACACCGGGGAGCTGTTTTTT. Protein: CASSPRTGVNTGELFF.

This clonotype was seen more than once but under ten times. The chain employs TRBV13 and TRBJ2-7; D is possibly TRBD2 (6 bases). V shed 4 bases and J shed 8 bases, with 21 bases lying between them. This CDR3 has 15 residues. The V gene's germline CDR1 is PRHDT and CDR2 FYEKMQ (reference sequence). CDR3 loop: CASSSPGTLREKQYF. The CDR3 bases are TGTGCCAGCAGCTCCCCCGGGACTCTAAGGGAGAAGCAGTACTTC.

The sample holds a few counts of this clonotype. This chain uses TRBV7-2 with TRBJ2-3, with 8 bases fitting TRBD1. The CDR3 loop spans 13 amino acids. Germline V gives CDR1 SGHTA, CDR2 FQGNSA. The junction had 2 bases not matched to a gene; V was cut back by 6 bases and J by 3 bases. This chain's CDR3 is CASRTGATDTQYF. In nucleotides, the CDR3 is TGTGCCAGCAGGACAGGGGCGACAGATACGCAGTATTTT.

The chain combines TRBV7-8 with TRBJ2-7; TRBD2 aligns across 13 bases. With 2 bases clipped from V and 0 bases from J, the junction kept 7 bases outside the gene matches. This CDR3 is 18 amino acids long. Per germline, CDR1 SGHVS and CDR2 FQNEAQ. The chain's CDR3 is CASSLPGLAGVSSYEQYF. Here the CDR3 DNA reads TGTGCCAGCAGCTTACCCGGACTAGCGGGAGTAAGCTCCTACGAGCAGTACTTC.

This clonotype was found a few times. The chain employs TRBV10-3 and TRBJ2-6; no definite D call. CDR1 and CDR2 from the germline V gene are ENHRY and SYGVKD. V lost 10 bases to trimming and J lost 3 bases, with 16 bases between them. The CDR3 runs to 15 residues. The CDR3 here is CATLGEMSGANVLTF. The DNA of the CDR3 is TGTGCCACCCTTGGGGAAATGAGTGGGGCCAACGTCCTGACTTTC.

V usage is TRBV7-9 and J usage is TRBJ2-3; 12 nucleotides match TRBD2. CDR1 and CDR2 from the germline V gene are SEHNR and FQNEAQ (reference sequence). The length of the CDR3 is 16 residues. With V trimmed by 3 bases and J by 6 bases, 7 bases remained unmatched. The DNA for the CDR3 is TGTGCCAGCAGCTTCCTGACTAGCGGGAGAAGTGATACGCAGTATTTT. Amino acids: CASSFLTSGRSDTQYF.

This clonotype was recorded at least ten times. V usage is TRBV12-3 or TRBV12-4 and J usage is TRBJ1-5; D is ambiguous. Trimming took off 5 bases at V and 9 bases at J, with 17 bases between the two ends. The CDR3 consists of 14 residues. For the CDR3, the DNA is TGTGCCAGCAGTACCCCCGGGCAGCCCGGGCCCCAGCATTTT. It yields the protein CASSTPGQPGPQHF.

The chain uses TRBV4-3 and TRBJ2-7; TRBD1 matches 12 bases. CDR1 and CDR2 from the germline V gene are LGHNA and YSLEER. The CDR3 extends over 17 amino acids. Losses at the gene ends were 1 base for V and 2 bases for J; bases not matched to a gene: 6. The CDR3 DNA follows: TGCGCCAGCAGCCAAGTTATGGGACAGGGGGCCGCCTACGAGCAGTACTTC. It yields the protein CASSQVMGQGAAYEQYF.